This TCR beta chain was identified during a study of T cells in Graves' hyperthyroidism and ophthalmopathy. For this clonotype: What it binds is not known.

Study-level results: Most thyroid clonotypes that were expanded above 0.001 also turned up in blood. The model's output predicted ophthalmopathy at a median of 6.5 months prior to onset.

Diagnosis relied on clinical symptoms, serum thyroxine and TRAb, thyroid ultrasound and orbital computed tomography. Fresh peripheral blood, about 9.6 ml, yielded the PBMCs. Amplified TCR beta CDR3 regions came from RNA transcripts. Using the HTBI primer set, a first-round RT-PCR was run on the TCR CDR3. TCRdb called the multiplex PCR reads again in MiXCR, with one record for every CDR3 protein. The table shows 500,000 to 650,000 distinct CDR3 sequences, with 13% to 15% occurring only once. The TCR sequence derives from a woman aged 45-59 years with Graves' ophthalmopathy. The sample comprised blood.

In DNA, the CDR3 is TGTGCCAGCAGTTACTCCCTAGGAAGGAGCTCCTACGAGCAGTACTTC. Residues: CASSYSLGRSSYEQYF. The chain uses TRBV6-2 or TRBV6-3 and TRBJ2-7; D gene unclear. CDR1 MNHEY and CDR2 SVGEGT come from the germline V gene. The CDR3 totals 16 residues. The ends were cut back, 0 bases at V and 0 bases at J, with 12 bases in the middle.